The subject of this entry is one T cell receptor (beta chain). This sample was included in a study of T cells after yellow fever vaccination. Study at large: Low-cell-number fractions were prepared with SMART-Seq v4 Ultra Low Input.

TCR cDNA was made by 5'RACE template switching, adding a universal primer site and UMIs. TCRdb processed the 5' RACE reads anew with MiXCR; each CDR3 protein has one entry. The data show roughly 60,000 distinct CDR3 sequences, approximately 7% seen once. The clonotype was recovered from a man between 18 and 29 years old who received the YFV17D yellow fever vaccine. The sample consisted of CD8+ T cells sorted from PBMCs, taken on the day of the first yellow fever vaccination.

CDR3 DNA sequence: TGTGCCAGCAGTGCCGAGGGAGTCCAAGAGACCCAGTACTTC. This codes for CASSAEGVQETQYF. This rearrangement joins TRBV12-3 or TRBV12-4 to TRBJ2-5; possibly TRBD2 for D (5 bases). V was pared by 5 bases and J by 1 base, with 11 bases between. This CDR3 region has 14 residues.